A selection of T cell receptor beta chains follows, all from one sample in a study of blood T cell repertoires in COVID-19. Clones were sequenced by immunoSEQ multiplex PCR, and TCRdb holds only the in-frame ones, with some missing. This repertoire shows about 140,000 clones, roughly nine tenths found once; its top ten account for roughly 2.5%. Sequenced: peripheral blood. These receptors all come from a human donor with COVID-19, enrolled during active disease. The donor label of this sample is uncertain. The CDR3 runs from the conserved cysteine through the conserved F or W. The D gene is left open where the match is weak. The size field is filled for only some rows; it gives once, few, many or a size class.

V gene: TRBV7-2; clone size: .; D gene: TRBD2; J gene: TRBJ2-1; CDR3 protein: CASSGQSGGADEQFF; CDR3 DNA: TGTGCCAGCAGCGGACAAAGCGGGGGGGCCGATGAGCAGTTCTTC
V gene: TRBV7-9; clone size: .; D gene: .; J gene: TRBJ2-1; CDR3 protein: CASHEIAAHNEQFF; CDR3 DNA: TGTGCCAGCCACGAGATAGCGGCCCACAATGAGCAGTTCTTC
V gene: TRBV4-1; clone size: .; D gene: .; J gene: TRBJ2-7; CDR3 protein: CASSQGQAAYEQYF; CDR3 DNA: TGCGCCAGCAGCCAAGGACAGGCCGCCTACGAGCAGTACTTC
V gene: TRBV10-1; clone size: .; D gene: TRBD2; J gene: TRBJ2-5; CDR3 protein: CASSEWASGGQETQYF; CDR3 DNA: TGCGCCAGCAGTGAGTGGGCTAGCGGGGGCCAAGAGACCCAGTACTTC
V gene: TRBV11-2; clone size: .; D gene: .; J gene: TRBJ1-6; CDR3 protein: CASSLVGRNSPLHF; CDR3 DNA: TGTGCCAGCAGCTTAGTAGGGAGGAATTCACCCCTCCACTTT
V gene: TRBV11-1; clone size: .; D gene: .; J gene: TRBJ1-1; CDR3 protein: CASSLDVGVGEAFF; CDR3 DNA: TGTGCCAGCAGCTTAGATGTCGGGGTGGGCGAAGCTTTCTTT
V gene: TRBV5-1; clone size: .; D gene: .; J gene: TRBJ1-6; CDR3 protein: CASSQEYGSPLHF; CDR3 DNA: TGCGCCAGCAGCCAGGAATACGGTTCACCCCTCCACTTT
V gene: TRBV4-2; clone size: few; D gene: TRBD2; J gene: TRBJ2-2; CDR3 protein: CASSQVPSGGIGELFF; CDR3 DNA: TGTGCCAGCAGCCAAGTCCCTAGCGGGGGAATCGGGGAGCTGTTTTTT
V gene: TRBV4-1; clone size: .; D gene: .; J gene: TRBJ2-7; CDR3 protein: CASSQDRREGGLTNEQYF; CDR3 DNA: TGCGCCAGCAGCCAAGATCGCCGGGAAGGAGGTCTTACTAACGAGCAGTACTTC
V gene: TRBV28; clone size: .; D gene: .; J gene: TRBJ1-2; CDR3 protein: CASSLQNYGYTF; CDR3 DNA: TGTGCCAGCAGTTTACAGAACTATGGCTACACCTTC
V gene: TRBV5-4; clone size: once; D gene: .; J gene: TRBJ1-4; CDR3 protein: CASSPGTTNEKLFF; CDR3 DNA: TGTGCCAGCAGTCCCGGGACAACTAATGAAAAACTGTTTTTT
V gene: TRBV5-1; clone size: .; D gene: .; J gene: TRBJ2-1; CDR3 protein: CASSLWGRGNEQFF; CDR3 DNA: TGCGCCAGCAGCTTGTGGGGCAGGGGCAATGAGCAGTTCTTC
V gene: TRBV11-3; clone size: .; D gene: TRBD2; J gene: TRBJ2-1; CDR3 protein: CASSGRLAGVNEQFF; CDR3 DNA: TGTGCCAGCAGCGGTCGACTAGCGGGAGTCAATGAGCAGTTCTTC
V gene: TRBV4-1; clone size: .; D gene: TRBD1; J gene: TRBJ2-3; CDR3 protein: CASSLQGAIADTQYF; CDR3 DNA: TGCGCCAGCAGCCTACAGGGGGCGATAGCAGATACGCAGTATTTT
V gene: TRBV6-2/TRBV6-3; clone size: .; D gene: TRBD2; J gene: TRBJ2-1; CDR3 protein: CASSYGESGGVEQFF; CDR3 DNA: TGTGCCAGCAGTTACGGGGAGTCGGGAGGAGTTGAGCAGTTCTTC
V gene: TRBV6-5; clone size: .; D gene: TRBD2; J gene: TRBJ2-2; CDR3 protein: CASPASGEDTGELFF; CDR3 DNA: TGTGCCAGCCCGGCTAGCGGGGAGGACACCGGGGAGCTGTTTTTT
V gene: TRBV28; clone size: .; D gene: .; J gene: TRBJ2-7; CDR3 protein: CASRPSGPAYEQYF; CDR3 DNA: TGTGCCAGCAGGCCCAGCGGGCCTGCATACGAGCAGTACTTC
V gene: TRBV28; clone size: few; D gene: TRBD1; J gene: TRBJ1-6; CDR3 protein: CASRYRDRYNSPLHF; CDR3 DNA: TGTGCCAGCAGGTACCGGGACAGATATAATTCACCCCTCCACTTT
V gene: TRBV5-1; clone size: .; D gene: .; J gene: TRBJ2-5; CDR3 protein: CASSSGAQETQYF; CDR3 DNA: TGCGCCAGCAGCTCAGGGGCACAAGAGACCCAGTACTTC
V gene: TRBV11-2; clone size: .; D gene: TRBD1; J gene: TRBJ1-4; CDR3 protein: CASSPGQLGTNEKLFF; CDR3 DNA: TGTGCCAGCAGCCCGGGACAGCTGGGGACTAATGAAAAACTGTTTTTT
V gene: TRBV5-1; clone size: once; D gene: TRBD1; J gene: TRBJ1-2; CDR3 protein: CASSPSGTGATYGYTF; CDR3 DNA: TGCGCCAGCAGCCCCTCAGGCACAGGGGCCACCTATGGCTACACCTTC
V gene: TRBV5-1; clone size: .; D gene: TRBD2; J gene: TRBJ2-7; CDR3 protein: CASSLVASGYWYEQYF; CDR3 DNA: TGCGCCAGCAGCTTGGTGGCTAGCGGGTATTGGTACGAGCAGTACTTC
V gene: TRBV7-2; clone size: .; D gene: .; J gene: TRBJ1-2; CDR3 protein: CASSPGSFGYTF; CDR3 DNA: TGTGCCAGCAGCCCCGGGAGTTTCGGCTACACCTTC
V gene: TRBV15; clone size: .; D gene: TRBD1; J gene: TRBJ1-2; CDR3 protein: CATSRETGPPGGYTF; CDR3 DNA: TGTGCCACCAGCAGAGAGACAGGGCCTCCCGGGGGCTACACCTTC
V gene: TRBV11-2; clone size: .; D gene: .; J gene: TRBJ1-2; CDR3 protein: CASSLLGGIRDGYTF; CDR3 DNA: TGTGCCAGCAGCCTGCTAGGCGGGATCCGCGATGGCTACACCTTC
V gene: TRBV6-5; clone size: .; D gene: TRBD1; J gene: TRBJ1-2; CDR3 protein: CASSSLRGQGAYGYTF; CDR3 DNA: TGTGCCAGCAGTTCCCTCCGGGGACAGGGGGCTTATGGCTACACCTTC
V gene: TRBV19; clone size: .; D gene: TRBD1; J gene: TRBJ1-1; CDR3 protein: CASSIWGFGQGGGAFF; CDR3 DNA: TGTGCCAGTAGTATATGGGGGTTCGGACAGGGCGGCGGGGCTTTCTTT
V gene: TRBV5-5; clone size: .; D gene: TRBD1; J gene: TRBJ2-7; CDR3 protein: CASTLRWGQGTYEQYF; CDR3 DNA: TGTGCCAGCACCTTACGGTGGGGACAGGGCACCTACGAGCAGTACTTC
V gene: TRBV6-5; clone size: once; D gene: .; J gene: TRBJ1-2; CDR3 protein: CASSSPGGSGYTF; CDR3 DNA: TGTGCCAGCAGTTCCCCGGGAGGCAGCGGCTACACCTTC
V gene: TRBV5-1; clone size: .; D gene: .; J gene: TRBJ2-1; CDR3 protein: CASSLDSRLYNEQFF; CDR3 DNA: TGCGCCAGCAGCTTGGACAGCCGTCTCTACAATGAGCAGTTCTTC
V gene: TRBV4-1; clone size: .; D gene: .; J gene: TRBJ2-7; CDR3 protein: CASSQVGDSSYEQYF; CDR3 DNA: TGCGCCAGCAGCCAAGTAGGGGACTCCTCGTACGAGCAGTACTTC
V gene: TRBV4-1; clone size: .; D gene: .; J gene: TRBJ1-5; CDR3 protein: CASSQDLAGGSNQPQHF; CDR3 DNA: TGCGCCAGCAGCCAAGATCTGGCGGGTGGAAGCAATCAGCCCCAGCATTTT
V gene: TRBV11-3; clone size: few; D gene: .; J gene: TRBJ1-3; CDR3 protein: CASSLGASGNTIYF; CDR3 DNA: TGTGCCAGCAGCTTAGGGGCCTCTGGAAACACCATATATTTT
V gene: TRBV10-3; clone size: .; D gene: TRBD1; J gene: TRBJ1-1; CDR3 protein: CAISEAGGKDEAFF; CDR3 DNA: TGTGCCATCAGTGAGGCAGGGGGCAAGGATGAAGCTTTCTTT
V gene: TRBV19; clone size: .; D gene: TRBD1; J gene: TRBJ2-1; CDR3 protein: CASTRGREQFF; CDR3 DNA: TGTGCCAGTACCAGGGGGCGCGAGCAGTTCTTC
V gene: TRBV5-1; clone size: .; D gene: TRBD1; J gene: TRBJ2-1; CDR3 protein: CASSPTGDLGNEQFF; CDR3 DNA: TGCGCCAGCAGCCCCACAGGGGATCTGGGCAATGAGCAGTTCTTC
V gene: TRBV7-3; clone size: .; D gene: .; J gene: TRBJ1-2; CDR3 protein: CASSRDKNYGYTF; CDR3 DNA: TGTGCCAGCAGCCGGGACAAGAATTATGGCTACACCTTC
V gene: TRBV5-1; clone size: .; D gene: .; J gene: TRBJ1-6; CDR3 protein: CATTDGSSYNSPLHF; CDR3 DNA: TGCGCCACCACAGACGGAAGCTCCTATAATTCACCCCTCCACTTT
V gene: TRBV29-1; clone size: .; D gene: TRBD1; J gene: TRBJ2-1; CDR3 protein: CSVEAPTGVSYNEQFF; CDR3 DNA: TGCAGCGTTGAAGCCCCGACAGGGGTCTCCTACAATGAGCAGTTCTTC
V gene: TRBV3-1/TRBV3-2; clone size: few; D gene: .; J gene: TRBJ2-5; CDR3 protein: CASRAGAETQYF; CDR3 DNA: TGTGCCAGCAGAGCAGGGGCAGAGACCCAGTACTTC
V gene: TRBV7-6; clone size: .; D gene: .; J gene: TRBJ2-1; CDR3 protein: CASSLGGAGSNEQFF; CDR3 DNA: TGTGCCAGCAGCTTAGGAGGGGCGGGGAGTAATGAGCAGTTCTTC
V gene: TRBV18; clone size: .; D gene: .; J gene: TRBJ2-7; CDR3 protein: CASSSPNSERAYEQYF; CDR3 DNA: TGTGCCAGCTCAAGCCCGAACAGTGAGAGGGCCTACGAGCAGTACTTC
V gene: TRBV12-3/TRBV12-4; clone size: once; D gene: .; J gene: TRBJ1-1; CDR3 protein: CASSLWTDTEAFF; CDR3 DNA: TGTGCCAGCAGTTTGTGGACAGACACTGAAGCTTTCTTT
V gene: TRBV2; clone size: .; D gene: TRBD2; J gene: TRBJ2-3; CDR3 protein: CASSRTSGLTDTQYF; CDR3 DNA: TGTGCCAGCAGCCGGACTAGCGGGCTCACAGATACGCAGTATTTT
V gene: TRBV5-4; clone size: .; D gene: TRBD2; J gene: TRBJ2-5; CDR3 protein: CASSPPGGLQETQYF; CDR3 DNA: TGTGCCAGCAGCCCCCCGGGGGGACTACAAGAGACCCAGTACTTC
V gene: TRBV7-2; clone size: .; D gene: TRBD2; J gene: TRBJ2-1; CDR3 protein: CASRHGTSGSGVGEQFF; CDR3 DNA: TGTGCCAGCAGACACGGGACTAGCGGGAGTGGGGTCGGTGAGCAGTTCTTC
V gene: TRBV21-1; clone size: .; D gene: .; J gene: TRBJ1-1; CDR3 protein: CASSKEGGALTEAFF; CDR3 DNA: TGTGCCAGCAGCAAAGAGGGAGGGGCGCTCACTGAAGCTTTCTTT
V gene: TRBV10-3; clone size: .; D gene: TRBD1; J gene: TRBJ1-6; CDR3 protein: CAIAGQEDSPLHF; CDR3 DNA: TGTGCCATCGCAGGACAGGAGGATTCACCCCTCCACTTT
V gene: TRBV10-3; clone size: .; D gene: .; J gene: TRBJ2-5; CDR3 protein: CAISGDAGLNQGTQYF; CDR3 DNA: TGTGCCATCAGTGGGGATGCGGGCCTAAATCAAGGGACCCAGTACTTC
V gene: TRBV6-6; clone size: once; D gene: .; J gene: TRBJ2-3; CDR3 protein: CASLRDLTDTQYF; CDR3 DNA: TGTGCCAGCCTACGGGATCTCACAGATACGCAGTATTTT
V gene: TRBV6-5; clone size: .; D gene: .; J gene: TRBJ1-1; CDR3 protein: CASQNSGRQNTEAFF; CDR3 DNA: TGTGCCAGCCAAAACAGCGGCAGACAGAACACTGAAGCTTTCTTT
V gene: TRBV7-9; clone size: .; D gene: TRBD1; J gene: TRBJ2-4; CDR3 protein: CASSLQGESMGF; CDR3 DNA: TGTGCCAGCAGCTTACAGGGGGAAAGTATGGGCTTC
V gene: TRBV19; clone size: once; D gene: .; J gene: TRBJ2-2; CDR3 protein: CAQLRWRGRGGELFF; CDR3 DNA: TGTGCTCAGCTGAGGTGGCGGGGGCGCGGCGGGGAGCTGTTTTTT
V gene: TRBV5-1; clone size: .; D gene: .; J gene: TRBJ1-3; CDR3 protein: CASSLSGTSSGNTIYF; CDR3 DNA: TGCGCCAGCAGCTTGTCAGGTACTAGCTCTGGAAACACCATATATTTT
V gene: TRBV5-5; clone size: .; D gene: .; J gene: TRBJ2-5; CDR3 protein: CASSPPPGRDKETQYF; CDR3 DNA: TGTGCCAGCAGCCCCCCGCCAGGTCGCGATAAAGAGACCCAGTACTTC
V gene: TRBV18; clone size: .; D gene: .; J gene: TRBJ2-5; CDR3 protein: CASSPLRSPSQETQYF; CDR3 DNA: TGTGCCAGCTCACCCCTAAGGAGCCCCTCGCAAGAGACCCAGTACTTC
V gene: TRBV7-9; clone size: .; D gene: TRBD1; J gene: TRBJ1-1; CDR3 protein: CASSLAPGQGNSIF; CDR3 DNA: TGTGCCAGCAGCTTAGCGCCGGGACAGGGGAATTCAATCTTT
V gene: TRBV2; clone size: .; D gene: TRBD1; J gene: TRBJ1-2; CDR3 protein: CASTGQGLGHGYTF; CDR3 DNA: TGTGCCAGCACCGGACAGGGGTTGGGGCATGGCTACACCTTC
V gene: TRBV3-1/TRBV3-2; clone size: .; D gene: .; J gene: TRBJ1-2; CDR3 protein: CASSQDEYYGYTF; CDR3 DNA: TGTGCCAGCAGCCAAGACGAGTACTATGGCTACACCTTC